This T cell receptor beta chain stems from a study of blood T cell repertoires in COVID-19. About the research overall: The United States, Italy and Spain provided the acute and convalescent COVID-19 samples. T cells, B-cell-depleted T cells, or PBMCs provided the cDNA or gDNA that served as material.

Per the original methods: Amplified reference gene primers provided the basis for estimating nucleated cell counts. The method was immunoSEQ multiplex PCR; TCRdb's version includes in-frame clones alone and lacks a portion of them. V and J calls and clone size come straight from that table; D and trimming were deduced from the DNA. The sample has approximately 150,000 clones; 80% to 90% are singletons. The sample holds a few counts of this clone. The length of the CDR3 is 11 residues. From germline, CDR1 is LNHDA and CDR2 SQIVND (reference sequence). Deletions cut 6 bases from V and 13 bases from J, with 15 bases between.

The source material was peripheral blood. This receptor was taken from a woman aged 45-65 years in a cohort sampled during active or convalescent COVID-19. The chain employs TRBV19 and TRBJ1-2, with TRBD1 as a possible D gene (6 bases). Here the CDR3 DNA reads TGTGCCAGTAGGCAAGGACAGCTTTGCACCTTC. It is translated as CASRQGQLCTF.